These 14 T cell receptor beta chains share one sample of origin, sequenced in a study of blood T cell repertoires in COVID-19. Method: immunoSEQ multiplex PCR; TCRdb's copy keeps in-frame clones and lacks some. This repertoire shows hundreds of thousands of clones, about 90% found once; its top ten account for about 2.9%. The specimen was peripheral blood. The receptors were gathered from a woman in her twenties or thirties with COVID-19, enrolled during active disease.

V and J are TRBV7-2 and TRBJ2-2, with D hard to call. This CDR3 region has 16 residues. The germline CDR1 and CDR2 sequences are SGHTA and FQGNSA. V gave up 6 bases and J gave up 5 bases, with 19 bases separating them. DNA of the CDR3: TGTGCCAGCAGTTTAATGGGCAGCCGAGAGACCGGGGAGCTGTTTTTT. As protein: CASSLMGSRETGELFF.

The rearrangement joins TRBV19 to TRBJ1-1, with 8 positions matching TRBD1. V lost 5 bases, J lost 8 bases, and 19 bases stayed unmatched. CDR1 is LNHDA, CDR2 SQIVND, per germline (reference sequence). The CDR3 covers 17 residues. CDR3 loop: CASSRGRRGRGAREAFF. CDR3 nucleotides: TGTGCCAGTAGTCGGGGGCGCAGGGGGCGTGGGGCCCGGGAAGCTTTCTTT.

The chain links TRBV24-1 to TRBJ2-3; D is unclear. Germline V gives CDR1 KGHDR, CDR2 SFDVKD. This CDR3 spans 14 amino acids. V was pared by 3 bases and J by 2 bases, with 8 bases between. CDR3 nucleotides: TGTGCCACCAGTGATGGCGGTGTCACAGATACGCAGTATTTT. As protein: CATSDGGVTDTQYF.

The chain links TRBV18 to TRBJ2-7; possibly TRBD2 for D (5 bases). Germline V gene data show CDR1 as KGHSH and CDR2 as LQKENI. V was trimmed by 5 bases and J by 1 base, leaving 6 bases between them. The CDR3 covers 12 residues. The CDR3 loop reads CASSGESYEQYF. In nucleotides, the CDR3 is TGTGCCAGCTCAGGGGAGTCCTACGAGCAGTACTTC.

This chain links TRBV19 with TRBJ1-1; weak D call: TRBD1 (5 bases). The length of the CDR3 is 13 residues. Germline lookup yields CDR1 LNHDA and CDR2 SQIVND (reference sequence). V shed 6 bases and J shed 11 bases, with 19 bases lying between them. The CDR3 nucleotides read TGTGCCAGTAGCACAAATAGGGGCGCGGAGGCTTTCTTT. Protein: CASSTNRGAEAFF.

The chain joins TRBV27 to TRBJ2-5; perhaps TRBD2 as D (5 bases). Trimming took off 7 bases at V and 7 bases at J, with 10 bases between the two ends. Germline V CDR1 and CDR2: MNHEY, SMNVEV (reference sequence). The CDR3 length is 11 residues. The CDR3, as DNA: TGTGCCAGCACCCTCCGGGGGACCCAGTACTTC. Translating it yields CASTLRGTQYF.

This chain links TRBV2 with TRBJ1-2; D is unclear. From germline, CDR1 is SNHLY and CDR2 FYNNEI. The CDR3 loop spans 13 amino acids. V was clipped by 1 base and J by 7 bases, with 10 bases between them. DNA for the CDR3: TGTGCCAGCAGTGAAGAGGGAGGAAGTGGCTACACCTTC. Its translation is CASSEEGGSGYTF.

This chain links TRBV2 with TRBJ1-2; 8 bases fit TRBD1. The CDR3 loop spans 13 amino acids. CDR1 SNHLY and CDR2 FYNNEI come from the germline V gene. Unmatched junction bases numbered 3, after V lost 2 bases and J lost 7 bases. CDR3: CASSEQGAGGYTF. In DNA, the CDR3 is TGTGCCAGCAGTGAACAGGGGGCGGGTGGCTACACCTTC.

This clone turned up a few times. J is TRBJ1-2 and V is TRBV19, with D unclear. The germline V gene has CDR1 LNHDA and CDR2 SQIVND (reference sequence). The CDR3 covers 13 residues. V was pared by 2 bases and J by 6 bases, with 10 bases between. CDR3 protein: CASSILPGDGYTF. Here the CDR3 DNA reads TGTGCCAGTAGTATATTACCCGGTGATGGCTACACCTTC.

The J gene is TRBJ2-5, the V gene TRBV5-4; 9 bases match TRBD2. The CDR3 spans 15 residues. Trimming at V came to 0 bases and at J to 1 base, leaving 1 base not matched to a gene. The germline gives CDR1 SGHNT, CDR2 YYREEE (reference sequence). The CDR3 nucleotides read TGTGCCAGCAGCTTGGATAGCGGGAGCCAAGAGACCCAGTACTTC. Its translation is CASSLDSGSQETQYF. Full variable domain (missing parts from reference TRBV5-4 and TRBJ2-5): ETGVTQSPTHLIKTRGQQVTLRCSSQSGHNTVSWYQQALGQGPQFIFQYYREEENGRGNFPPRFSGLQFPNYSSELNVNALELDDSALYLCASSLDSGSQETQYFGPGTRLLVL.

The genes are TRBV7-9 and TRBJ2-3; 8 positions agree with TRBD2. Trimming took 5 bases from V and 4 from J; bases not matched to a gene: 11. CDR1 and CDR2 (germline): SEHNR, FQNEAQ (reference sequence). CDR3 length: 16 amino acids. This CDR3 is CASSPDLLRGADTQYF. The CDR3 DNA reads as TGTGCCAGCAGCCCGGACCTCCTGCGGGGGGCAGATACGCAGTATTTT.

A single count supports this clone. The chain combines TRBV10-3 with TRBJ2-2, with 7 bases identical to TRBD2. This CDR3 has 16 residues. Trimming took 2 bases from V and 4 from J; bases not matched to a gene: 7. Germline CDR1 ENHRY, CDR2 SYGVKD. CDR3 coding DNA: TGTGCCATCAGTGAGGTTAGCGGGTCCCGCACCGGGGAGCTGTTTTTT. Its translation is CAISEVSGSRTGELFF.

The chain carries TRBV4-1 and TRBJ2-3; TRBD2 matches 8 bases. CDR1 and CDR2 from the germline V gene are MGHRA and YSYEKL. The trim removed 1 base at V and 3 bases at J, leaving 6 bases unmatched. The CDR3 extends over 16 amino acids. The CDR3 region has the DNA TGCGCCAGCAGCCAAGGACTAGCGCCCGAGACAGATACGCAGTATTTT. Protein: CASSQGLAPETDTQYF.

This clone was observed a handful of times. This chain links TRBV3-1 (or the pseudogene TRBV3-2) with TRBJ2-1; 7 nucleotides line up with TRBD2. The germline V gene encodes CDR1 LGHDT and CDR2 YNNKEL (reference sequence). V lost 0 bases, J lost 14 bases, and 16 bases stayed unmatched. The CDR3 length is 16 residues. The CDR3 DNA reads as TGTGCCAGCAGCCAAGATTCGTCTAGCGGCCAACTCGGGGAGTTCTTC. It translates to CASSQDSSSGQLGEFF.